What follows describes a single T cell receptor (beta chain). Its cognate antigen is unknown. TCRdb's table, derived via immunoSEQ multiplex PCR, lists solely in-frame clones and lacks some. The repertoire consists of 77,000 or so clones, with 88% occurring once and the leading ten covering around 0.73%. The data were taken from a study of OX40 agonist ivuxolimab in advanced cancers. Study-wide context: Checkpoint inhibitors had been given previously to over 30% of patients. General observations from the study: Averaged across samples, CD8+ T cells carried more expanded clones than CD4+ did.

The sequenced sample was CD4+ or CD8+ T cells sorted from blood, obtained in a trial of the OX40 agonist ivuxolimab. The receptor comes from an adult with an advanced solid tumor such as melanoma, head and neck, liver or kidney cancer.

The CDR3 nucleotides are TGTGCCACGACTTTAACAAGGGAGAATTCACCCCTCCACTTT. Translation: CATTLTRENSPLHF. The chain uses TRBV10-3 and TRBJ1-6, with unresolved D. This CDR3 has 14 residues. The V end lost 10 bases, the J end lost 7 bases, and 17 bases lay between the germline ends. Germline assignment: CDR1 ENHRY and CDR2 SYGVKD.